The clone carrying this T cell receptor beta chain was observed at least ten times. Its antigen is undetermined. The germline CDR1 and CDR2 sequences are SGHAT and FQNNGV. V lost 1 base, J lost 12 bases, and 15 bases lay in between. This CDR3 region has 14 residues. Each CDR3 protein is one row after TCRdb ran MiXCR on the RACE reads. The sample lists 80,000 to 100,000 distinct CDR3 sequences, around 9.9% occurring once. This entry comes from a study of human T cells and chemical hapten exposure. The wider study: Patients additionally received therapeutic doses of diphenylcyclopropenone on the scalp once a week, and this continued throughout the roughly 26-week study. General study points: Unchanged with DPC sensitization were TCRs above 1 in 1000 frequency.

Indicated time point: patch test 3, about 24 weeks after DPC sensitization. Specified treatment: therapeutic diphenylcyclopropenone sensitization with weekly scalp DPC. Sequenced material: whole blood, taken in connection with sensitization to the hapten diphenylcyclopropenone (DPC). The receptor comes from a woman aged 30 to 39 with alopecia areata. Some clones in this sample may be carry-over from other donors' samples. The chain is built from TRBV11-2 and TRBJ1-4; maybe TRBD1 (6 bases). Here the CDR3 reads CASSLGGNRDELFF. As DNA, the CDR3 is TGTGCCAGCAGCTTAGGTGGCAACAGGGACGAACTGTTTTTT.